Following are 9 T cell receptor beta chains from one sample sequenced in a study of blood T cell repertoires in COVID-19. Sequenced by immunoSEQ multiplex PCR; TCRdb stores in-frame clones only, minus some. The sample carries about 97,000 clones, 85% to 95% recorded once. Sequenced input: peripheral blood. The source is a man aged 45-60 years with active COVID-19.

V and J are TRBV4-1 and TRBJ2-7; 14 bases agree with TRBD2. Germline loops: CDR1 MGHRA, CDR2 YSYEKL. The V gene end was trimmed by 3 bases and the J gene end by 4 bases; junction bases not matched to a gene: 8. This CDR3 has 17 amino acids. The DNA of the CDR3 is TGCGCCAGCAGCCATCTCGCGGGACTAGCGGGGGAATACGAGCAGTACTTC. Its translation: CASSHLAGLAGEYEQYF.

The chain recombines TRBV28 with TRBJ1-1, with 9 bases aligning to TRBD1. Germline CDR1 reads MDHEN; CDR2 reads SYDVKM. The CDR3 consists of 17 residues. V was pared by 5 bases and J by 3 bases, with 13 bases of the junction left unmatched. The CDR3 region has the DNA TGTGCCAGCAGTGGCCCGGACAGGGGAATGGCGGACACTGAAGCTTTCTTT. It specifies CASSGPDRGMADTEAFF.

This chain uses TRBV10-2 with TRBJ2-7; D is perhaps TRBD2 (6 bases). CDR3 length: 16 residues. CDR1 and CDR2 (germline): WSHSY, SAAADI. Trimming removed 3 bases at V and 6 bases at J, with 21 bases between. The CDR3 bases are TGCGCCAGCAGTGACCCGGGAAACCGAAGGGGAGGCGAGCAGTACTTC. Translated, it gives CASSDPGNRRGGEQYF.

The CDR3 spells CASSDTSTGANVLTF. Here the CDR3 DNA reads TGTGCCAGCAGTGACACGAGTACTGGGGCCAACGTCCTGACTTTC. The gene calls are TRBV6-4 and TRBJ2-6; D is undetermined. The CDR3 consists of 15 residues. Trimming removed 2 bases at V and 2 bases at J, with 7 bases between. Germline V gene lookup returns CDR1 MRHNA and CDR2 SNTAGT.

J is TRBJ2-7 and V is TRBV10-3; 7 bases match TRBD1. CDR1 and CDR2 from the germline V gene are ENHRY and SYGVKD. Trimming took 8 bases from V and 0 from J; bases not matched to a gene: 7. The CDR3 totals 14 residues. In nucleotides, the CDR3 is TGTGCCATCGGCCGCCGGGACAGCTCCTACGAGCAGTACTTC. It codes for CAIGRRDSSYEQYF.

The V and J genes are TRBV12-3 or TRBV12-4 and TRBJ1-3; no clear D gene. This CDR3 has 11 residues. The V end was cut by 6 bases, the J end by 11 bases, with 11 bases between. Written as DNA, the CDR3 is TGTGCCAGCAGGTCTGAGTTCTCCATATATTTT. It translates to CASRSEFSIYF.

The J gene is TRBJ2-1, the V gene TRBV29-1; 11 bases match TRBD1. The CDR3 has 13 amino acids. The germline gives CDR1 SQVTM, CDR2 ANQGSEA. With V trimmed by 7 bases and J by 5 bases, 4 bases remained unmatched. CDR3 in DNA: TGCAGCGCCGGGACAGGGGGGGACAATGAGCAGTTCTTC. Translating gives CSAGTGGDNEQFF.

The rearrangement joins TRBV10-3 to TRBJ2-7, with TRBD2 matching 11 bases. V lost 0 bases to trimming and J lost 7 bases; unmatched junction nucleotides: 5. Germline CDR1 ENHRY, CDR2 SYGVKD. There are 15 residues in the CDR3. CDR3 region: CAISESLAGAWEQYF. The CDR3 nucleotides are TGTGCCATCAGTGAGTCACTAGCGGGGGCTTGGGAGCAGTACTTC.

The chain is built from TRBV27 and TRBJ2-5; a possible D gene is TRBD1 (5 bases). V was cut by 0 bases and J by 5 bases, with 13 bases left in between. Germline V gives CDR1 MNHEY, CDR2 SMNVEV (reference sequence). The CDR3 extends over 15 amino acids. In DNA, the CDR3 is TGTGCCAGCAGTTTATCAGGCAGGGTTGACGAGACCCAGTACTTC. Amino acid sequence: CASSLSGRVDETQYF.